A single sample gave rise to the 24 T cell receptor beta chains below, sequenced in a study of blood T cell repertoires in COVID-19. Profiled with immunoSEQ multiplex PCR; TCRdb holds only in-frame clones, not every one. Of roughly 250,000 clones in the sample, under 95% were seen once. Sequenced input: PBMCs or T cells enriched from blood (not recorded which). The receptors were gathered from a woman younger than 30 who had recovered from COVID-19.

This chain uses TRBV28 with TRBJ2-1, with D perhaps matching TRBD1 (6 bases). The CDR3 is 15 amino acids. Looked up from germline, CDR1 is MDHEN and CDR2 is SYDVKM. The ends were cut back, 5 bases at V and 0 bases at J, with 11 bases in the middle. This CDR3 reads CASSIRGGSYNEQFF. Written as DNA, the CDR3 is TGTGCCAGCAGTATACGAGGGGGCTCCTACAATGAGCAGTTCTTC.

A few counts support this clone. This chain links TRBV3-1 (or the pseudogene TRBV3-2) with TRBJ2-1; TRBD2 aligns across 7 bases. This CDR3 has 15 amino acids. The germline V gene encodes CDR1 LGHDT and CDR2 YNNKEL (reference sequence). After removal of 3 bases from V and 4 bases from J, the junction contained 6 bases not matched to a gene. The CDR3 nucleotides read TGTGCCAGCAGCCAGGCTAGCGGAGCATACAATGAGCAGTTCTTC. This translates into CASSQASGAYNEQFF.

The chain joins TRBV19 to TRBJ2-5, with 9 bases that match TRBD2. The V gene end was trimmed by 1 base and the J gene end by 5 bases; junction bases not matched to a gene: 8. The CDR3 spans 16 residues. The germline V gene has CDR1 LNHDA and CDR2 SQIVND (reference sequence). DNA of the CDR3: TGTGCCAGTAGTATAGGTGGTAGCGGGAGTGGGGAGACCCAGTACTTC. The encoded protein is CASSIGGSGSGETQYF.

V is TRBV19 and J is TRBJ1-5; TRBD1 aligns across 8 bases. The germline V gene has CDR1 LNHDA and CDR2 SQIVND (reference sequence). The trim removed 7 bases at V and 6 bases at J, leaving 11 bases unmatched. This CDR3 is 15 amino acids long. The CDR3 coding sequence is TGTGCCAGTAAGACACAGGGGGTTGTGGGTCAGCCCCAGCATTTT. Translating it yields CASKTQGVVGQPQHF.

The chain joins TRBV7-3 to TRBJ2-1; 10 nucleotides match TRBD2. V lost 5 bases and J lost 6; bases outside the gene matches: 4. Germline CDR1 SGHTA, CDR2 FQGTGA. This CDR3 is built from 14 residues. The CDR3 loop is CASSLAGAINEQFF. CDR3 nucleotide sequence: TGTGCCAGCAGCCTAGCGGGAGCGATCAATGAGCAGTTCTTC.

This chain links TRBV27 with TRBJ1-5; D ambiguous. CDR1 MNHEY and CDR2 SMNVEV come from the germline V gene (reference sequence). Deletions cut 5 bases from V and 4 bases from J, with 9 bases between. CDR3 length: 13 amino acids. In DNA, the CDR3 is TGTGCCAGCAGTCGGATAGCTAATCAGCCCCAGCATTTT. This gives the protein CASSRIANQPQHF.

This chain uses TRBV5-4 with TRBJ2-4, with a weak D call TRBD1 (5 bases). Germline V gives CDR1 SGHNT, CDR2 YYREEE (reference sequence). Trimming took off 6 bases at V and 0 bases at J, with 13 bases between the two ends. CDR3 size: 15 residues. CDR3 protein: CASTIQGLAKNIQYF. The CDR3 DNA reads TGTGCCAGCACCATCCAGGGCCTAGCCAAAAACATTCAGTACTTC. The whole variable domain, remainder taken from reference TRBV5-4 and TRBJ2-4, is ETGVTQSPTHLIKTRGQQVTLRCSSQSGHNTVSWYQQALGQGPQFIFQYYREEENGRGNFPPRFSGLQFPNYSSELNVNALELDDSALYLCASTIQGLAKNIQYFGAGTRLSVL.

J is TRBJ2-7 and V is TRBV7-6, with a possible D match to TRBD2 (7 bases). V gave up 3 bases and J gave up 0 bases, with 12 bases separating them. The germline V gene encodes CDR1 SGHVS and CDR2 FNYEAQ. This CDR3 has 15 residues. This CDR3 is CASSFGGADSYEQYF. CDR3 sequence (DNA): TGTGCCAGCAGCTTTGGGGGGGCGGACTCCTACGAGCAGTACTTC.

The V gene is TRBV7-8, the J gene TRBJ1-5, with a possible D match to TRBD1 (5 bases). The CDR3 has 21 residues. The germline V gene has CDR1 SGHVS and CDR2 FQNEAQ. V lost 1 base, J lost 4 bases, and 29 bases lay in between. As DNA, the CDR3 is TGTGCCAGCAGCTTAGTCCCCTCGACAGAGTACGCAGGGCCCCTGAATCAGCCCCAGCATTTT. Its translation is CASSLVPSTEYAGPLNQPQHF. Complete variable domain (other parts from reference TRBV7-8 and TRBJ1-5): GAGVSQSPRYKVAKRGQDVALRCDPISGHVSLFWYQQALGQGPEFLTYFQNEAQLDKSGLPSDRFFAERPEGSVSTLKIQRTQQEDSAVYLCASSLVPSTEYAGPLNQPQHFGDGTRLSIL.

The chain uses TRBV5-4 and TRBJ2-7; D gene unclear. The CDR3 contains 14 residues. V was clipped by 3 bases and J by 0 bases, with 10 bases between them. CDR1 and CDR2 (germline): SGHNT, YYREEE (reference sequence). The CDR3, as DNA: TGTGCCAGCAGCTCGAAGCCCCCCTCCTACGAGCAGTACTTC. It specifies CASSSKPPSYEQYF.

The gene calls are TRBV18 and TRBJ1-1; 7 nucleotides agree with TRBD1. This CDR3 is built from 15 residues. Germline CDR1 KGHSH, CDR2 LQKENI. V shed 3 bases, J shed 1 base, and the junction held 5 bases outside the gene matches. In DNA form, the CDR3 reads TGTGCCAGCTCACCGGGACAGCTACCGAACACTGAAGCTTTCTTT. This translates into CASSPGQLPNTEAFF.

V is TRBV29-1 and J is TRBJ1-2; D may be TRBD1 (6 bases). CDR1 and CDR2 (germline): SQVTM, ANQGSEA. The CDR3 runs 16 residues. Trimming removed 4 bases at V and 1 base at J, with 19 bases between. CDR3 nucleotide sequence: TGCAGCGTTGGGGATTCTGGACAGTTTTTTAACTATGGCTACACCTTC. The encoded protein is CSVGDSGQFFNYGYTF.

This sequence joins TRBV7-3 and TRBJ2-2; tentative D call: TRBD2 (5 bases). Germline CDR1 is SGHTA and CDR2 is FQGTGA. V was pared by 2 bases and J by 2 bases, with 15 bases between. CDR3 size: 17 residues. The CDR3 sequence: CASSLSERRANTGELFF. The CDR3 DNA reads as TGTGCCAGCAGCTTATCTGAACGGCGGGCTAACACCGGGGAGCTGTTTTTT. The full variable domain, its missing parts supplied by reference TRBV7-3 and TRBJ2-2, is GAGVSQTPSNKVTEKGKYVELRCDPISGHTALYWYRQSLGQGPEFLIYFQGTGAADDSGLPNDRFFAVRPEGSVSTLKIQRTERGDSAVYLCASSLSERRANTGELFFGEGSRLTVL.

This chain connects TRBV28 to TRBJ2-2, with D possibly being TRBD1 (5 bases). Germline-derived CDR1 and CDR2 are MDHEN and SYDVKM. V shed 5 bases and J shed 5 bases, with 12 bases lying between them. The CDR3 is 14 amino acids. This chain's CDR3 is CASSQGSGTGELFF. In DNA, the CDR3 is TGTGCCAGCAGTCAGGGCTCCGGAACCGGGGAGCTGTTTTTT.

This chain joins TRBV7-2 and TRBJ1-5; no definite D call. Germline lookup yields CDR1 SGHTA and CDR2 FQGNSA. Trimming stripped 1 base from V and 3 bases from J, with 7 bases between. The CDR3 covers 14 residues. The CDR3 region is CASSLEPYNQPQHF. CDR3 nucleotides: TGTGCCAGCAGCTTAGAGCCTTACAATCAGCCCCAGCATTTT.

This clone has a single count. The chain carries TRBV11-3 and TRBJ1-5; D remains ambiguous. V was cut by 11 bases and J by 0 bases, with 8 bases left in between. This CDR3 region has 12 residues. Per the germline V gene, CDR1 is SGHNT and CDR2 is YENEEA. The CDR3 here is CAGQYSNQPQHF. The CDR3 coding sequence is TGTGCCGGGCAGTATAGCAATCAGCCCCAGCATTTT.

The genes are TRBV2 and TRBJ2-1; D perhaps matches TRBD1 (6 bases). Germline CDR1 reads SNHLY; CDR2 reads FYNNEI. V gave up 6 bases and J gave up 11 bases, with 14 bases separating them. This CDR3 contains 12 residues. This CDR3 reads CASSAQDSKQFF. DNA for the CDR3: TGTGCCAGCAGCGCACAGGACAGCAAGCAGTTCTTC.

For the CDR3, the DNA is TGTGCCAGTAGTGTACAGGGGGTGATCGGTGGCTACACCTTC. It encodes CASSVQGVIGGYTF. V is TRBV19 and J is TRBJ1-2, with 8 nucleotides matching TRBD1. This CDR3 has 14 amino acids. Trimming at V came to 5 bases and at J to 7 bases, leaving 9 bases not matched to a gene. The germline gives CDR1 LNHDA, CDR2 SQIVND (reference sequence).

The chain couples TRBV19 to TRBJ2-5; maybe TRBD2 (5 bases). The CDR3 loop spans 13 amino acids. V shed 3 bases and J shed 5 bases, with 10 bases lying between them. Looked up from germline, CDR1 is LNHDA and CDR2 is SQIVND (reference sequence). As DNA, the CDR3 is TGTGCCAGTAGTATCTCGCGGGCGGAGACCCAGTACTTC. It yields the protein CASSISRAETQYF.

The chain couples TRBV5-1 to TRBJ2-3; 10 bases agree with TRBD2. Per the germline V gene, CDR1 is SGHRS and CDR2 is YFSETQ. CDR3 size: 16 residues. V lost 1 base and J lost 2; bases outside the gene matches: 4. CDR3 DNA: TGCGCCAGCAGCTTGCGGCTAGCGGGGGCCACAGATACGCAGTATTTT. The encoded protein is CASSLRLAGATDTQYF.

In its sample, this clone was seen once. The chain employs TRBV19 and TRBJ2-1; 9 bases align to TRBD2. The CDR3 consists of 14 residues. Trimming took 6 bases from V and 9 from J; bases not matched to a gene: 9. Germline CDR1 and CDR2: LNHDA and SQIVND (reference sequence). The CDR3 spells CASSAAGGPGEQFF. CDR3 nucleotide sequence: TGTGCCAGTAGCGCGGCGGGAGGGCCGGGTGAGCAGTTCTTC.

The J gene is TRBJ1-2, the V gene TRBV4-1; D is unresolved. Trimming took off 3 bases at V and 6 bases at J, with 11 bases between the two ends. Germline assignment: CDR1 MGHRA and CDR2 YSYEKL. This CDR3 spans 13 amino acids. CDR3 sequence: CASSHWALHGYTF. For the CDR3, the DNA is TGCGCCAGCAGCCACTGGGCTTTGCATGGCTACACCTTC.

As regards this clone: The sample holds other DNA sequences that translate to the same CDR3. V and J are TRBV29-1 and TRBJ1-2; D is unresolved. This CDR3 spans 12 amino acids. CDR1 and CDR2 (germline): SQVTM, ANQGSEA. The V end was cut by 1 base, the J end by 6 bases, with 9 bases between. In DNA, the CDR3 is TGCAGCGTTGAAGGGCGGGAGGATGGCTACACCTTC. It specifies CSVEGREDGYTF.

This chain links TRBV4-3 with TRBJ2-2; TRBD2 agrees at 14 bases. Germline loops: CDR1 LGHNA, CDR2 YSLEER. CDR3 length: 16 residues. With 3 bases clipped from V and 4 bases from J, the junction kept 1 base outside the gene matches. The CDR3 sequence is CASSHGLAGGTGELFF. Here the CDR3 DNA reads TGCGCCAGCAGCCACGGACTAGCGGGGGGCACCGGGGAGCTGTTTTTT.